A selection of T cell receptor beta chains follows, all from one sample in a study of T cell repertoires in cytomegalovirus infection. MiXCR was run by TCRdb on the reads, yielding one entry per CDR3 protein. Seen here are some 240,000 distinct CDR3 sequences, about 18% observed once, and the top ten hold approximately 51%. The sequenced sample was CD8+ T cells from PBMCs. Receptors originate from a human donor in good health (CMV status not recorded). Some clones in this sample may be carry-over from other donors' samples. CDR3s include the opening cysteine and the closing phenylalanine or tryptophan. Fields, in order: J gene, D gene, CDR3 length, clone size, V gene, CDR3 DNA, CDR3 protein. D genes are given only for firm matches. Clone size is stated in some rows and not others, as once, few, many or a class when expanded.

TRBJ2-1 TRBD2 15 NA TRBV19 TGTGCCAGTACCAAAGCGGGGGACTCCTACAATGAGCAGTTCTTC CASTKAGDSYNEQFF
TRBJ2-1 NA 16 few TRBV7-9 TGTGCCAGCAGCTTAGGTTATCACCCTACTATGAATGAGCAGTTCTTC CASSLGYHPTMNEQFF
TRBJ2-1 NA 11 NA TRBV19 TGTGCCAGTAGTCGACTGAATGAGCAGTTCTTC CASSRLNEQFF
TRBJ2-1 NA 13 few TRBV28 TGTGCCAGCAGTTTACGGCGGGGTTGGGAGCAGTTCTTC CASSLRRGWEQFF
TRBJ1-1 NA 14 many TRBV7-8 TGTGCCAGCAGCTGGGGGGGAACGAACACTGAAGCTTTCTTT CASSWGGTNTEAFF
TRBJ1-1 TRBD1 16 NA TRBV14 TGTGCCAGCAGCCCCCTGAGGGACAGCGAGAACACTGAAGCTTTCTTT CASSPLRDSENTEAFF
TRBJ1-3 NA 16 few TRBV7-9 TGTGCCAGCAGCCACCCCCGGACAAAGCCTGGAAACACCATATATTTT CASSHPRTKPGNTIYF
TRBJ2-4 NA 16 few TRBV15 TGTGCCACCAGCAGAGATACAGGGATGACCAAAAACATTCAGTACTTC CATSRDTGMTKNIQYF
TRBJ2-5 NA 14 few TRBV15 TGTGCCACCAGCAGAAGGGGGGGCCAAGAGACCCAGTACTTC CATSRRGGQETQYF
TRBJ2-1 TRBD2 20 NA TRBV20-1 TGCAGTGCTAGAGATCGGCCCGGGACTAGCGGGGGGGCCTCCTACAATGAGCAGTTCTTC CSARDRPGTSGGASYNEQFF
TRBJ2-4 NA 14 few TRBV12-3/TRBV12-4 TGTGCCAGCAGAAAATACAGGGGGGGAAACATTCAGTACTTC CASRKYRGGNIQYF
TRBJ2-7 TRBD1 14 NA TRBV5-6 TGTGCCAGCAGCCCGAGGACAGGGTGGAACGAGCAGTACTTC CASSPRTGWNEQYF
TRBJ2-5 NA 15 many TRBV20-1 TGCAGTGCTAAGACAGGACTCACCGCCCAAGAGACCCAGTACTTC CSAKTGLTAQETQYF
TRBJ1-6 TRBD1 17 NA TRBV3-1 TGTGCCAGCAGCCTTGGACAGGCGTTCTCCTATAATTCACCCCTCCACTTT CASSLGQAFSYNSPLHF
TRBJ2-2 NA 17 few TRBV28 TGTGCCAGCAGTTTCCCGGACTCTAGGGGTACCACCGGGGAGCTGTTTTTT CASSFPDSRGTTGELFF
TRBJ2-6 NA 16 NA TRBV2 TGTGCCAGCCTCTGGACGGGGATCTCTGGGGCCAACGTCCTGACTTTC CASLWTGISGANVLTF
TRBJ2-2 NA 14 NA TRBV6-5 TGTGCCAGCAGTGGCTCCGGGCCTGCCGGGGAGCTGTTTTTT CASSGSGPAGELFF
TRBJ1-1 NA 17 NA TRBV6-5 TGTGCCAGCAGTTACTCGCTCATCCGGATATGGAGAGGTGAAGCTTTCTTT CASSYSLIRIWRGEAFF
TRBJ2-7 NA 15 NA TRBV7-9 TGTGCCAGCAGCTTAGTAGGGGGGCGCGGGTACGAGCAGTACTTC CASSLVGGRGYEQYF
TRBJ1-1 TRBD1 14 NA TRBV9 TGTGCCAGCAGCCCTTTACAGGGGAGGACTGAAGCTTTCTTT CASSPLQGRTEAFF
TRBJ1-6 NA 14 NA TRBV12-3/TRBV12-4 TGTGCCAGCAGTTTAGGTTCGCCAAATTCACCCCTCCACTTT CASSLGSPNSPLHF
TRBJ2-7 TRBD1 13 NA TRBV20-1 TGCAGTGCCCCGGGACAGGAAAATTACGAGCAGTACTTC CSAPGQENYEQYF
TRBJ2-7 NA 15 NA TRBV29-1 TGCAGCGTTGAATTTGTGGCGGCGGCTGATGGCGAGCAGTACTTC CSVEFVAAADGEQYF
TRBJ1-5 NA 15 once TRBV19 TGTGCCAGTAGTTATCCGGGCGCAAGCAATCAGCCCCAGCATTTT CASSYPGASNQPQHF
TRBJ1-1 NA 21 many TRBV28 TGTGCCAGCAGTTTGTTGAGAAGACGCGGACAGATCCCTTGGGTGCACACTGAAGCTTTCTTT CASSLLRRRGQIPWVHTEAFF
TRBJ1-2 TRBD1 15 few TRBV7-8 TGTGCCAGCAGCTCCGACCCGACAGGGATCTATGGCTACACCTTC CASSSDPTGIYGYTF
TRBJ1-1 NA 16 few TRBV28 TGTGCCAGCAGCCCCCTTACAGGGAGCCCCAACACTGAAGCTTTCTTT CASSPLTGSPNTEAFF
TRBJ2-1 NA 16 NA TRBV27 TGTGCCAGCAGTTTGGGAGGTGTACCCTCCTACAATGAGCAGTTCTTC CASSLGGVPSYNEQFF
TRBJ2-7 NA 17 few TRBV6-5 TGTGCCAGCAGTTATAGGGCAGAGTTTGCGGACTCCTACGAGCAGTACTTC CASSYRAEFADSYEQYF
TRBJ2-1 TRBD2 14 NA TRBV29-1 TGCAGCTCGGCCGGAGCGGGGCTTTACAATGAGCAGTTCTTC CSSAGAGLYNEQFF
TRBJ1-5 TRBD1 15 few TRBV7-8 TGTGCCAGCAGCTTAGCGCTTGAGGGACAGGCACCCCAGCATTTT CASSLALEGQAPQHF
TRBJ1-4 NA 12 NA TRBV14 TGTGCCAGCAACTACAATAATGAAAAACTGTTTTTT CASNYNNEKLFF
TRBJ1-4 NA 17 few TRBV4-1 TGCGCCAGCAGCCACCCATTGCAAATGGCAACTAATGAAAAACTGTTTTTT CASSHPLQMATNEKLFF
TRBJ2-2 NA 14 few TRBV2 TGTGCCAGCAGTGAAACGAGGAGCACCGGGGAGCTGTTTTTT CASSETRSTGELFF
TRBJ1-3 NA 18 NA TRBV2 TGTGCCAGCAGTGAATTTATCCGAAACAGGACCTCTGGAAACACCATATATTTT CASSEFIRNRTSGNTIYF
TRBJ2-2 NA 14 NA TRBV14 TGTGCCAGCAGCCACAGGGGATCCACCGGGGAGCTGTTTTTT CASSHRGSTGELFF
TRBJ2-2 NA 11 many TRBV7-9 TGTGCCAGCAAACCGACCGGGGAGCTGTTTTTT CASKPTGELFF
TRBJ2-5 NA 14 many TRBV7-9 TGTGCCAGCAGCCATATCGGACAGCAAGAGACCCAGTACTTC CASSHIGQQETQYF
TRBJ2-3 NA 13 NA TRBV7-3 TGTGCCAGCAGCTTAACAGGGGCAGATACGCAGTATTTT CASSLTGADTQYF
TRBJ2-2 TRBD1 15 NA TRBV5-5 TGTGCCAGCAGCCCCGGGGACAGGGGCACCGGGGAGCTGTTTTTT CASSPGDRGTGELFF
TRBJ2-5 TRBD2 17 many TRBV7-8 TGTGCCAGCAGCTTAGTCACGGGGACTATACTCCAAGAGACCCAGTACTTC CASSLVTGTILQETQYF
TRBJ2-1 TRBD2 17 few TRBV12-5 TGTGCTAGTGGTTTGCCCTACGGGGCTAGCGGGGGGTCCGAGCAGTTCTTC CASGLPYGASGGSEQFF
TRBJ1-1 NA 16 NA TRBV4-1 TGCGCCAGCAGCACCCGACAGCCCCCAGGGAACACTGAAGCTTTCTTT CASSTRQPPGNTEAFF
TRBJ2-7 NA 14 NA TRBV18 TGTGCCAGCTCACCGTCGGGGCGAGGGAACGAGCAGTACTTC CASSPSGRGNEQYF
TRBJ1-5 TRBD1 16 few TRBV7-9 TGTGCCAGCAGCTCCGGGACAGGGGGAAATCCTCAGCCCCAGCATTTT CASSSGTGGNPQPQHF
TRBJ2-3 NA 15 NA TRBV4-2 TGTGCCAGCAGCCAAGAAATACAGGGAGGAGATACGCAGTATTTT CASSQEIQGGDTQYF
TRBJ1-1 NA 13 many TRBV7-9 TGTGCCAGCAGCTTAGAAGGGGAAACTGAAGCTTTCTTT CASSLEGETEAFF
TRBJ1-5 NA 15 NA TRBV6-1 TGTGCCAGCAGTGGGGCCGACCGAGTCCTCCAGCCCCAGCATTTT CASSGADRVLQPQHF